The clone carrying this TCR beta chain was picked up a small number of times. Amplification of TCR alpha and beta CDR3 regions from RNA used iRepertoire nested multiplex PCR. MiXCR was run by TCRdb on the multiplex PCR reads, yielding one entry per CDR3 protein. Found here are more than 350,000 distinct CDR3 sequences, around 45% of them singletons; the top ten hold approximately 12%. The data are from a study of glioma-infiltrating T cells. Across the whole study: Glioblastomas were WHO grade IV, sampled at first diagnosis; low-grade were grade II.

The CDR3 consists of 16 residues. V shed 2 bases and J 2 bases; nucleotides not matched to a gene: 7. The V gene's germline CDR1 is ENHRY and CDR2 SYGVKD. Sequencing was carried out using glioma tissue, nonneoplastic brain tissue, or PBMCs (not recorded which). This sequence originates from a human donor with low-grade glioma or glioblastoma, undergoing nonglioma brain surgery, or in good health (not recorded which). The chain is built from TRBV10-3 and TRBJ2-7; 9 nucleotides align to TRBD2. CDR3 sequence reads: CAISEAAGGTPYEQYF. CDR3 nucleotides: TGTGCCATCAGTGAGGCGGCGGGGGGGACACCCTACGAGCAGTACTTC.